Listed here is a single T cell receptor beta chain. The data were obtained in a study of T cell changes during pregnancy in multiple sclerosis. The CDR3 is 17 amino acids. V shed 3 bases and J 0 bases; nucleotides not matched to a gene: 5. Germline lookup yields CDR1 LGHNA and CDR2 YNFKEQ. Some clones are missing from TCRdb's copy, which holds only in-frame ones; the method was immunoSEQ multiplex PCR. The sample gives more than 90,000 clones, 85% to 95% of which show up once; just over 2% is in the top ten. The clonotype was recovered from a female donor with multiple sclerosis, enrolled in a pregnancy study. The chain has TRBV4-2 and TRBJ1-1; 12 bases are shared with TRBD1. The sequencing used peripheral blood, collected after pregnancy. CDR3 nucleotide sequence: TGTGCCAGCAGCCATGAGGGACAGGGGGCGATGAACACTGAAGCTTTCTTT. It translates to CASSHEGQGAMNTEAFF.